This T cell receptor (beta chain) originates from a study of molecular identifiers for immune sequencing clone quantification. This clonotype was found many times. TCRdb recomputed calls from the PCR reads with MiXCR, one row per CDR3 protein. Among about 640,000 distinct CDR3 sequences listed, about 20% were seen once. Sequenced sample: naive CD8+ T cells from blood, with Jurkat cell RNA spiked in. Subset reported: FACS-sorted CD8+CD4-CCR7+CD45RA+ naive T cells. The TCR sequence derives from a human donor in good health. Some libraries in this study had Jurkat cell RNA spiked in.

Here the CDR3 reads CASSSTSGGAYEQYF. CDR3 coding DNA: TGTGCCAGCAGCTCGACTAGCGGGGGGGCCTACGAGCAGTACTTC. V is TRBV7-2 and J is TRBJ2-7; TRBD2 matches 14 bases. Trimming cost V 4 bases and J 2 bases; bases outside gene matches: 1. CDR3 size: 15 residues. Looked up from germline, CDR1 is SGHTA and CDR2 is FQGNSA. Full variable domain (remainder filled in from reference TRBV7-2 and TRBJ2-7): GAGVSQSPSNKVTEKGKDVELRCDPISGHTALYWYRQSLGQGLEFLIYFQGNSAPDKSGLPSDRFSAERTGGSVSTLTIQRTQQEDSAVYLCASSSTSGGAYEQYFGPGTRLTVT.